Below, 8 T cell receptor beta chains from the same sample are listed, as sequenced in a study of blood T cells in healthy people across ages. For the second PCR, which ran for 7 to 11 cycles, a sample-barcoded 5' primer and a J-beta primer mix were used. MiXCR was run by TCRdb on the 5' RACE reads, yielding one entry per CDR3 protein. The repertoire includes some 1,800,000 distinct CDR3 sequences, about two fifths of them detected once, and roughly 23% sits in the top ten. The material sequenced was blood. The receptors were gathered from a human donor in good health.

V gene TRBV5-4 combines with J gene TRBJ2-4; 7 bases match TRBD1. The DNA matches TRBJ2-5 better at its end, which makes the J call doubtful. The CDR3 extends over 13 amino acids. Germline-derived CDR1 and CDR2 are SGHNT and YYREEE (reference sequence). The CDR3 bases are TGTGCCAGCAGCGGTGGGACAGAAGAGACCCAGTACTTC. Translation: CASSGGTEETQYF.

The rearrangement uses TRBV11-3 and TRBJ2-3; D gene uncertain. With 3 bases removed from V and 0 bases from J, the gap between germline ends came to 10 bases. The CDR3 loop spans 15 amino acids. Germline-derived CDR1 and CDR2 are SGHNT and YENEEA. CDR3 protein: CASSLGFLSTDTQYF. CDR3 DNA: TGTGCCAGCAGCTTGGGGTTTCTCAGCACAGATACGCAGTATTTT.

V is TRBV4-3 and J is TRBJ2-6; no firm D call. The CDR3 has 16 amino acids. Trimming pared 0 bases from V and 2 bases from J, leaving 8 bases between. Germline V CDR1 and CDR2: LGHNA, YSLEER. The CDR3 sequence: CASSQDLQAGANVLTF. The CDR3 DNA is TGCGCCAGCAGCCAAGATTTGCAGGCTGGGGCCAACGTCCTGACTTTC.

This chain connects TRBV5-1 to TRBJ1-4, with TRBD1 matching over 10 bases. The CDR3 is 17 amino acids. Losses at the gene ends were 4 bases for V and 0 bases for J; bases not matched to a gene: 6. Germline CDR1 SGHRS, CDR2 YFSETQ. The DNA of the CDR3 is TGCGCCAGCAGCATCGGGACAGGGGCTGCAACTAATGAAAAACTGTTTTTT. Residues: CASSIGTGAATNEKLFF. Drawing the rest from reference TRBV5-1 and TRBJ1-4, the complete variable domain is KAGVTQTPRYLIKTRGQQVTLSCSPISGHRSVSWYQQTPGQGLQFLFEYFSETQRNKGNFPGRFSGRQFSNSRSEMNVSTLELGDSALYLCASSIGTGAATNEKLFFGSGTQLSVL.

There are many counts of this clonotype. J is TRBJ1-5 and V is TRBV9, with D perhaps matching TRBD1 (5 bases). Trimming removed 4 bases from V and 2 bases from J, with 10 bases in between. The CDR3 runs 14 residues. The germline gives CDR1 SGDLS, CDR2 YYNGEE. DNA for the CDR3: TGTGCCAGCAGCCCCGGAGGGGGCAATCAGCCCCAGCATTTT. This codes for CASSPGGGNQPQHF.

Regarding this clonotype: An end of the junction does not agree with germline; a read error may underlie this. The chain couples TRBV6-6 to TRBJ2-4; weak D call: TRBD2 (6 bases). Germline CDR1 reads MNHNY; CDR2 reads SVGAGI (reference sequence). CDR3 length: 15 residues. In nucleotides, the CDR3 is TGTACCAGCAGCCATTTGCCCGGGCGGGGAAACATTCAGTACTTC. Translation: CTSSHLPGRGNIQYF.

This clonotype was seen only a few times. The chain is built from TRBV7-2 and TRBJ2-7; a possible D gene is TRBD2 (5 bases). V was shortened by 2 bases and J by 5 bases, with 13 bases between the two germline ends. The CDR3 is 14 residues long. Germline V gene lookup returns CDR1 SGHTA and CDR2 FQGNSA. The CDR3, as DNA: TGTGCCAGCAGCTTATTACTAGTCTCGGACGAGCAGTACTTC. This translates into CASSLLLVSDEQYF.

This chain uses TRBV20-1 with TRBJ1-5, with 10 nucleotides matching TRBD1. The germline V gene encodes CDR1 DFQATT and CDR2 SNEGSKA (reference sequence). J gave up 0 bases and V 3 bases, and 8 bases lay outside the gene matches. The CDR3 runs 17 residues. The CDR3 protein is CSARVGQGGYSNQPQHF. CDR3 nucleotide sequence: TGCAGTGCTAGGGTCGGACAGGGGGGATATAGCAATCAGCCCCAGCATTTT.